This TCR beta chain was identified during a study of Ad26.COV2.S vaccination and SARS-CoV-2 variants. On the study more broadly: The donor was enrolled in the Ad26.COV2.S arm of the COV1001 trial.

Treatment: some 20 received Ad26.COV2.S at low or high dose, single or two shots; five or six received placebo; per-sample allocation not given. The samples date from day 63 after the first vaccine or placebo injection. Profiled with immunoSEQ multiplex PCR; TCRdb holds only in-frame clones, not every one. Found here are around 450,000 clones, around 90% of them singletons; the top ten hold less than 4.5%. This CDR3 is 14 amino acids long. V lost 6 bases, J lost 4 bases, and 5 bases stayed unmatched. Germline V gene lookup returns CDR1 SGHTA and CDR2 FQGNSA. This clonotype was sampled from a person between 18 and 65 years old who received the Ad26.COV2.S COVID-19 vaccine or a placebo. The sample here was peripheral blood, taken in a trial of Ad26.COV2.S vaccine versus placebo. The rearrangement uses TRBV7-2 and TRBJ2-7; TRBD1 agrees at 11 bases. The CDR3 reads CASRRTGGRYEQYF. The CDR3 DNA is TGTGCCAGCAGACGGACAGGGGGCCGTTACGAGCAGTACTTC.